This passage covers 25 T cell receptor beta chains from one sample sequenced in a study of beta chain features in type 1 diabetes (dated by TCRdb to the late 2010s). The library relied on the immunoSEQ multiplex PCR assay. All of the isolated RNA was reverse transcribed with the High Capacity cDNA Reverse Transcription Kit, so expressed TCRB transcripts were sequenced. Drawn from immuneACCESS, this table holds only the in-frame rearrangements with V and J called that TCRdb kept. Clones are partly lost; checked studies trace under half to an unresolved V gene and leave the rest unexplained. Present in this sample are roughly 25,000 clones, roughly three quarters of which were seen just once. The ten top clones hold about 2.2% of the sample. Specimen: Tregs from blood. Taken with the paper, the label for cell subset or site translates to: regulatory CD4+ T cells. The receptors come from a woman between 40 and 50 years old in good health.

This clone was seen a few times. This chain uses TRBV6-1 with TRBJ2-1; D is undetermined. Germline lookup yields CDR1 MNHNS and CDR2 SASEGT. With 5 bases removed from V and 4 bases from J, the gap between germline ends came to 6 bases. CDR3 length: 12 amino acids. This chain's CDR3 is CASSHTYNEQFF. The DNA of the CDR3 is TGTGCCAGCAGTCACACATACAATGAGCAGTTCTTC.

The chain carries TRBV10-3 and TRBJ2-3, with a possible D match to TRBD2 (7 bases). The germline V gene has CDR1 ENHRY and CDR2 SYGVKD. V was clipped by 0 bases and J by 4 bases, with 11 bases between them. The CDR3 covers 15 residues. CDR3 loop: CAISESRGPSDTQYF. CDR3 nucleotides: TGTGCCATCAGTGAGTCGCGGGGGCCGTCAGATACGCAGTATTTT.

The V and J genes are TRBV9 and TRBJ2-1, with 12 positions matching TRBD2. Germline CDR1 is SGDLS and CDR2 is YYNGEE. CDR3 length: 20 residues. The J segment lost 2 bases and the V segment lost 4 bases, leaving 16 bases of the junction unmatched. The DNA of the CDR3 is TGTGCCAGCAGCCCACGACCGTGGGCTAGCGGGGGGGGAGCCTACAATGAGCAGTTCTTC. This codes for CASSPRPWASGGGAYNEQFF.

In DNA, the CDR3 is TGTGCCAGCAGTTGGCGGGACGAGCTCTCCTACGAGCAGTACTTC. Its translation is CASSWRDELSYEQYF. V and J are TRBV6-5 and TRBJ2-7; maybe TRBD2 (6 bases). The CDR3 spans 15 residues. Per the germline V gene, CDR1 is MNHEY and CDR2 is SVGAGI. The V and J ends lost 4 bases and 0 bases respectively, with 13 bases between them.

V usage is TRBV4-3 and J usage is TRBJ2-7, with 10 bases aligning to TRBD1. The CDR3 runs 19 residues. J lost 3 bases, V lost 0 bases, and 14 bases had no gene match. Germline V CDR1 and CDR2: LGHNA, YSLEER. The CDR3 DNA reads as TGCGCCAGCAGCCAAGATCCGCCGGTAGGACAGGGGGGTCTCTACGAGCAGTACTTC. It encodes CASSQDPPVGQGGLYEQYF.

J is TRBJ2-7 and V is TRBV10-3, with D maybe TRBD2 (6 bases). Germline V gene lookup returns CDR1 ENHRY and CDR2 SYGVKD. The CDR3 sequence is 17 residues long. With 4 bases removed from V and 2 bases from J, the gap between germline ends came to 21 bases. The CDR3, as DNA: TGTGCCATCAGTGCCCGGGGGAACGCACTGATGGCCTACGAGCAGTACTTC. Amino acids: CAISARGNALMAYEQYF.

This clone was seen only a few times. The V gene is TRBV10-3, the J gene TRBJ2-3, with 9 bases lining up with TRBD2. V lost 5 bases, J lost 3 bases, and 6 bases stayed unmatched. CDR1 is ENHRY, CDR2 SYGVKD, per germline. CDR3 length: 15 amino acids. The CDR3 DNA is TGTGCCATCAGTCCGGGACTAGCCCTGACAGATACGCAGTATTTT. Translated: CAISPGLALTDTQYF.

The rearrangement uses TRBV27 and TRBJ1-2; perhaps TRBD1 as D (6 bases). Germline V CDR1 and CDR2: MNHEY, SMNVEV (reference sequence). This CDR3 is 15 amino acids long. V was cut by 5 bases and J by 2 bases, with 15 bases left in between. The CDR3: CASSASGAQNYGYTF. The CDR3, as DNA: TGTGCCAGCAGTGCCTCAGGGGCTCAAAACTATGGCTACACCTTC.

This rearrangement joins TRBV9 to TRBJ2-1; 9 nucleotides match TRBD2. Germline V gives CDR1 SGDLS, CDR2 YYNGEE. The length of the CDR3 is 13 residues. Trimming cost V 0 bases and J 16 bases; bases outside gene matches: 8. CDR3 sequence: CASSVALRGGYFF. Written as DNA, the CDR3 is TGTGCCAGCAGCGTAGCTTTGCGGGGGGGATATTTCTTC.

The genes are TRBV19 and TRBJ1-5; no clear D gene. There are 14 residues in the CDR3. The V and J ends lost 1 base and 2 bases respectively, with 6 bases between them. CDR1 is LNHDA, CDR2 SQIVND, per germline (reference sequence). This chain's CDR3 is CASSIGPRNQPQHF. The CDR3 DNA is TGTGCCAGTAGTATAGGGCCCCGCAATCAGCCCCAGCATTTT.

The V call is TRBV5-1, the J call TRBJ1-1, with 7 positions matching TRBD1. V was pared by 4 bases and J by 0 bases, with 12 bases of the junction left unmatched. The germline V gene has CDR1 SGHRS and CDR2 YFSETQ. The CDR3 runs 17 residues. This chain's CDR3 is CASSPSQGGRMNTEAFF. DNA of the CDR3: TGCGCCAGCAGCCCCTCGCAAGGGGGCCGGATGAACACTGAAGCTTTCTTT.

This clone was counted between two and nine times. CDR3 bases: TGTGCCAGCAGCCCGGCCGGGAGCTCCTACAATGAGCAGTTCTTC. Residues: CASSPAGSSYNEQFF. The chain joins TRBV5-4 to TRBJ2-1; D may be TRBD2 (6 bases). The ends were cut back, 4 bases at V and 0 bases at J, with 11 bases in the middle. The CDR3 is 15 residues long. Germline CDR1 reads SGHNT; CDR2 reads YYREEE (reference sequence).

This clone occurred once. This chain connects TRBV5-4 to TRBJ1-2; no firm D call. The CDR3 length is 13 residues. With 1 base removed from V and 8 bases from J, the gap between germline ends came to 12 bases. Per germline, CDR1 SGHNT and CDR2 YYREEE (reference sequence). CDR3 sequence reads: CASSLWGGMGYTF. For the CDR3, the DNA is TGTGCCAGCAGCTTGTGGGGAGGGATGGGCTACACCTTC.

The chain has TRBV5-1 and TRBJ1-3; the D is unclear. There are 14 residues in the CDR3. Trimming left V 3 bases short and J 0 bases short, with 7 bases between. The germline V gene encodes CDR1 SGHRS and CDR2 YFSETQ. The CDR3 protein is CASSSRDSGNTIYF. CDR3 sequence (DNA): TGCGCCAGCAGCTCGCGGGACTCTGGAAACACCATATATTTT.

This CDR3 is CASTFESVGNRDGYTF. Here the CDR3 DNA reads TGTGCCAGCACCTTCGAGTCCGTGGGTAATCGGGATGGCTACACCTTC. The chain recombines TRBV7-9 with TRBJ1-2; D call uncertain. This CDR3 has 16 amino acids. V was cut by 7 bases and J by 6 bases, with 24 bases left in between. Germline values: CDR1 SEHNR, CDR2 FQNEAQ (reference sequence).

This chain joins TRBV19 and TRBJ2-5; D might be TRBD1 (5 bases). The J call is doubtful: the DNA matches TRBJ2-7 better. This CDR3 comprises 13 residues. Germline lookup yields CDR1 LNHDA and CDR2 SQIVND (reference sequence). In DNA form, the CDR3 reads TGTGCCAGTAGTCGTGACAGTACCTACGAGCAGTACTTC. The encoded protein is CASSRDSTYEQYF.

The chain recombines TRBV7-2 with TRBJ1-2; D gene ambiguous. In germline, CDR1 is SGHTA, CDR2 FQGNSA. There are 16 residues in the CDR3. Trimming took off 5 bases at V and 7 bases at J, with 23 bases between the two ends. CDR3 protein: CASSRGSDASQGGYTF. DNA for the CDR3: TGTGCCAGCAGCCGAGGCTCTGACGCGTCCCAAGGTGGCTACACCTTC.

The CDR3 loop is CASSQEYEQYF. Written as DNA, the CDR3 is TGTGCCAGCAGCCAGGAATACGAGCAGTACTTC. This rearrangement joins TRBV2 to TRBJ2-7; no definite D call. Germline loops: CDR1 SNHLY, CDR2 FYNNEI. With 6 bases removed from V and 4 bases from J, the gap between germline ends came to 7 bases. The CDR3 has 11 amino acids.

The rearrangement uses TRBV6-6 and TRBJ2-1, with 8 bases fitting TRBD2. Per germline, CDR1 MNHNY and CDR2 SVGAGI (reference sequence). The CDR3 covers 13 residues. The junction had 8 bases not matched to a gene; V was cut back by 5 bases and J by 11 bases. CDR3 in DNA: TGTGCCAGCAGTGGACTAGCCTGGGAACAGCAGTTCTTC. It translates to CASSGLAWEQQFF.

V and J are TRBV4-3 and TRBJ2-5; tentatively, D is TRBD1 (5 bases). CDR1 is LGHNA and CDR2 is YSLEER in the germline V gene. Deletions cut 0 bases from V and 5 bases from J, with 19 bases between. The CDR3 has 17 amino acids. CDR3: CASSQDWGTAGSETQYF. The CDR3 nucleotides are TGCGCCAGCAGCCAAGATTGGGGAACGGCAGGGTCGGAGACCCAGTACTTC.

This clone is a singleton in its sample. The gene calls are TRBV12-5 and TRBJ1-5; no clear D gene. In germline, CDR1 is LGHNT, CDR2 FRNRAP. The ends were cut back, 5 bases at V and 11 bases at J, with 10 bases in the middle. The CDR3 totals 11 residues. CDR3 DNA: TGTGCTAGTGGTCCCCCCAGGTCCCAGCATTTT. This sequence encodes CASGPPRSQHF.

This clone was observed a few times. The rearrangement joins TRBV18 to TRBJ1-5, with D tentatively TRBD1 (5 bases). Germline V gene lookup returns CDR1 KGHSH and CDR2 LQKENI. This CDR3 is 16 amino acids long. Trimming pared 5 bases from V and 2 bases from J, leaving 16 bases between. The CDR3 nucleotides read TGTGCCAGCTCATCTACAGCGGGGGGGGGCAATCAGCCCCAGCATTTT. This translates into CASSSTAGGGNQPQHF.

The chain joins TRBV19 to TRBJ1-6; 9 bases align to TRBD1. Germline V gives CDR1 LNHDA, CDR2 SQIVND (reference sequence). The CDR3 spans 16 residues. V dropped 4 bases and J dropped 6; count of bases not matched to a gene: 7. CDR3 residues: CASSTRTGDLNSPLHF. The CDR3 DNA follows: TGTGCCAGTAGTACCCGGACAGGGGACCTTAATTCACCCCTCCACTTT.

The chain links TRBV5-1 to TRBJ2-3, with 7 positions matching TRBD2. The V and J ends lost 1 base and 4 bases, in that order; junction bases with no gene match: 9. This CDR3 comprises 16 residues. Per the germline V gene, CDR1 is SGHRS and CDR2 is YFSETQ. The CDR3: CASSLSAGLAADTQYF. The CDR3 DNA reads as TGCGCCAGCAGCTTGAGTGCGGGGCTAGCGGCAGATACGCAGTATTTT.

The V gene is TRBV6-5, the J gene TRBJ1-2; 7 nucleotides line up with TRBD1. The CDR3 runs to 13 residues. The V and J ends lost 6 bases and 7 bases, in that order; junction bases with no gene match: 8. Germline values: CDR1 MNHEY, CDR2 SVGAGI. The DNA for the CDR3 is TGTGCCAGCAGGGACAACAGGGGTTTTGGCTACACCTTC. This sequence encodes CASRDNRGFGYTF.